This TCR beta chain was sequenced for a study of blood T cell repertoires in COVID-19. About the research overall: Acute-phase and convalescent COVID-19 samples originated in the United States, Italy and Spain.

Original data processing: Quantification of nucleated cells was approximated via reference gene primer amplification. TCRdb's table, derived via immunoSEQ multiplex PCR, lists solely in-frame clones and lacks some. V, J and clone size derive from that table, while D and trimming were established from the DNA sequence. Of over 10,000 clones listed, around four fifths were seen once; the top ten hold approximately 34%. The sequenced material came from peripheral blood. The sequence was obtained from a human donor in a cohort sampled during active COVID-19.

CDR3 sequence reads: CASSYTGGSTEAFF. The CDR3 DNA is TGTGCCAGCAGCTATACAGGGGGAAGCACTGAAGCTTTCTTT. This chain links TRBV6-6 with TRBJ1-1; 8 bases map to TRBD1. V shed 6 bases, J shed 4 bases, and the junction held 7 bases outside the gene matches. The CDR3 spans 14 residues. Germline CDR1 MNHNY, CDR2 SVGAGI (reference sequence).